The clone carrying this T cell receptor (beta chain) was seen a few times. Antigen: not known. This record comes from a study of cytomegalovirus exposure and HLA in healthy donors. Study background: Ancestry clustering placed roughly four fifths of several hundred genotyped donors in the Caucasian-associated cluster. General study results and limits: A later analysis showed HLA-associated TCR beta chains outstripping equally common others in clonal expansion. The authors later found most CMV-associated TCR beta chains appeared HLA-restricted. CMV serostatus was the only immune exposure information that was available.

The PCR contained 60 Vbeta and 13 Jbeta primers. The table came from immunoSEQ multiplex PCR; TCRdb's copy has only in-frame clones and leaves some out. Among about 140,000 clones listed, 88% were seen once. Specimen: PBMCs. The sequence came from a woman aged 40 to 50 in good health and CMV-seronegative.

CDR3 sequence: CASSYGLASDTQYF. Written as DNA, the CDR3 is TGTGCCAGCAGCTACGGACTAGCGTCAGATACGCAGTATTTT. The chain has TRBV7-3 and TRBJ2-3; 9 bases agree with TRBD2. V shed 4 bases, J shed 4 bases, and the junction held 3 bases outside the gene matches. CDR1 and CDR2 (germline): SGHTA, FQGTGA. The CDR3 runs 14 residues.